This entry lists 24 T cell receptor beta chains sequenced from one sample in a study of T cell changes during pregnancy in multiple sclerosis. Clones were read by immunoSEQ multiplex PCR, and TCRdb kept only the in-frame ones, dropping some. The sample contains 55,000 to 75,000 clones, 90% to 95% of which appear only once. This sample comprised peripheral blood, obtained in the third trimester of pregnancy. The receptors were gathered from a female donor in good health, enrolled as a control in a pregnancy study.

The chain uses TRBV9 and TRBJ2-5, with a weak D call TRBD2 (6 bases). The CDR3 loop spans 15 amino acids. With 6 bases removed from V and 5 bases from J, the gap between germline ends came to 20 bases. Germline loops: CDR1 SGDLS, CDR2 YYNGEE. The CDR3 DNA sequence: TGTGCCAGCACGGGCGGCGGGATCCCCGGGGAGACCCAGTACTTC. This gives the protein CASTGGGIPGETQYF.

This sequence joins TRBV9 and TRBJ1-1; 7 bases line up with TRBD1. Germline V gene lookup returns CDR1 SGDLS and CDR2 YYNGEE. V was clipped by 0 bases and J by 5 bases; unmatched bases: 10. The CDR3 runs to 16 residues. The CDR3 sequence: CASSVAERGPKTEAFF. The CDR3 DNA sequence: TGTGCCAGCAGCGTAGCTGAGAGGGGGCCAAAGACTGAAGCTTTCTTT. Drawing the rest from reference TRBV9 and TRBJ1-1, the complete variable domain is DSGVTQTPKHLITATGQRVTLRCSPRSGDLSVYWYQQSLDQGLQFLIQYYNGEERAKGNILERFSAQQFPDLHSELNLSSLELGDSALYFCASSVAERGPKTEAFFGQGTRLTVV.

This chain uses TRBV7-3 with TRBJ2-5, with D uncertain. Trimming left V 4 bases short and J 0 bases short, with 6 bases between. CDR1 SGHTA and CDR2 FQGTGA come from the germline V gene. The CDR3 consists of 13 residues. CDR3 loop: CASSSSNQETQYF. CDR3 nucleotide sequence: TGTGCCAGCAGCTCTAGTAACCAAGAGACCCAGTACTTC.

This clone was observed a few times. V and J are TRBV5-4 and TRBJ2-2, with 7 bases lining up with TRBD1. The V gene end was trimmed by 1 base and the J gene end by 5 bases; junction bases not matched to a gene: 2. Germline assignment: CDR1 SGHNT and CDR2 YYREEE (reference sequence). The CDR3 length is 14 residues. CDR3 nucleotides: TGTGCCAGCAGCTTGAGGGGACAGACCGGGGAGCTGTTTTTT. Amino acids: CASSLRGQTGELFF. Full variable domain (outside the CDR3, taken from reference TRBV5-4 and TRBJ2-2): ETGVTQSPTHLIKTRGQQVTLRCSSQSGHNTVSWYQQALGQGPQFIFQYYREEENGRGNFPPRFSGLQFPNYSSELNVNALELDDSALYLCASSLRGQTGELFFGEGSRLTVL.

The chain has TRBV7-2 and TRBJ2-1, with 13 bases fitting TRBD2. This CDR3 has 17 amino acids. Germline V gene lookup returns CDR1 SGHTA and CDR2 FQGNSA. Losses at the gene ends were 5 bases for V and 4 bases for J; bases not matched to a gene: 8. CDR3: CASSPLAGGLLYNEQFF. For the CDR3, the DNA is TGTGCCAGCAGCCCACTAGCGGGAGGGCTCCTTTACAATGAGCAGTTCTTC.

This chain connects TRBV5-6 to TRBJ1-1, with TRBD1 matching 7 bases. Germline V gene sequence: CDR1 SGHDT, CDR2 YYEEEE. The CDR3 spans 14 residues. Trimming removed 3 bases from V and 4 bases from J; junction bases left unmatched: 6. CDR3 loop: CASSWDRGGTEAFF. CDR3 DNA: TGTGCCAGCAGCTGGGACAGAGGAGGCACTGAAGCTTTCTTT.

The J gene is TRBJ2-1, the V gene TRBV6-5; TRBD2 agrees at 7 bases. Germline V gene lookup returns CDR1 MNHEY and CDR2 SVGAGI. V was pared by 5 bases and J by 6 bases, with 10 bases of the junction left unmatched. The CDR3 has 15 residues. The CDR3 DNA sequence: TGTGCCAGCAGTCCCTTTACAGCGGGGCCCAATGAGCAGTTCTTC. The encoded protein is CASSPFTAGPNEQFF.

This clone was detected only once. The CDR3 DNA follows: TGTGCCAGCAGCTTAGGTGGGTACTACTCCTACGAGCAGTACTTC. Translation: CASSLGGYYSYEQYF. The chain uses TRBV7-8 and TRBJ2-7; D gene unclear. CDR1 is SGHVS and CDR2 is FQNEAQ in the germline V gene. V shed 1 base and J shed 0 bases, with 10 bases lying between them. The CDR3 totals 15 residues.

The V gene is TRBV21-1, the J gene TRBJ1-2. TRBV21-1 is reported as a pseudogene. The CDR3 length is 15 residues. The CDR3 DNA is TGTGCCAGCAGCAAAGCCCCCGGACTGGACTATGGCTACACCTTC. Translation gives CASSKAPGLDYGYTF.

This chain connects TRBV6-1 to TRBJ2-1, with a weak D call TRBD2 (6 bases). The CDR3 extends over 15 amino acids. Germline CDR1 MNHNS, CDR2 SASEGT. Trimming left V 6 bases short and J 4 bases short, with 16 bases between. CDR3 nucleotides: TGTGCCAGCAGACCGGGACTGGGTTATTACAATGAGCAGTTCTTC. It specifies CASRPGLGYYNEQFF.

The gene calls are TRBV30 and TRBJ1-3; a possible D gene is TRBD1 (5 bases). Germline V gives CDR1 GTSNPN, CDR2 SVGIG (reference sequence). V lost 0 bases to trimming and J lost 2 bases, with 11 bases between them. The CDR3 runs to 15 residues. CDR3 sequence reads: CAWSVRRGTGNTIYF. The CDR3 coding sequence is TGTGCCTGGAGTGTTAGGCGGGGCACTGGAAACACCATATATTTT.

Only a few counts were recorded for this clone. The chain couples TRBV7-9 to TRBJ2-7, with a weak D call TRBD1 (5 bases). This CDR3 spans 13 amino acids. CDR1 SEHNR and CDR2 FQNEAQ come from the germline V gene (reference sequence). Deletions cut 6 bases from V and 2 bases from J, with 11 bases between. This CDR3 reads CASRDTLTYEQYF. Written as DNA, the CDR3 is TGTGCCAGCAGGGACACTCTAACCTACGAGCAGTACTTC.

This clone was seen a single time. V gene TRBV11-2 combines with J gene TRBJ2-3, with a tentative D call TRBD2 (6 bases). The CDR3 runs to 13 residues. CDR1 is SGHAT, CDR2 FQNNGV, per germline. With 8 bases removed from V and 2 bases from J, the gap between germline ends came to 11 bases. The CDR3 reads CASGSGITDTQYF. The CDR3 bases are TGTGCCAGCGGTAGCGGTATCACAGATACGCAGTATTTT.

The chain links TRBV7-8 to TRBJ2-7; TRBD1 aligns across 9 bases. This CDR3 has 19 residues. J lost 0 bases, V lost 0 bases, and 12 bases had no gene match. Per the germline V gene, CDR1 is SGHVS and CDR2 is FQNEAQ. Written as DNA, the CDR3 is TGTGCCAGCAGCTTAGCGTATACCGGGACAGGGATTCTCTCCTACGAGCAGTACTTC. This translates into CASSLAYTGTGILSYEQYF.

The chain's CDR3 is CASSADYTITHEQFF. The CDR3 DNA reads as TGCGCCAGCAGTGCGGACTATACAATAACCCATGAGCAGTTCTTC. This chain joins TRBV10-2 and TRBJ2-1; D perhaps matches TRBD2 (6 bases). V was pared by 4 bases and J by 8 bases, with 18 bases between. The germline V gene has CDR1 WSHSY and CDR2 SAAADI. This CDR3 spans 15 amino acids.

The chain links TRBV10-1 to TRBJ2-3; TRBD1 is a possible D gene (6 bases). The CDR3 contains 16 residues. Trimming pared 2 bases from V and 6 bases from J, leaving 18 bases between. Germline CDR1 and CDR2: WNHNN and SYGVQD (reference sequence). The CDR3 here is CASSETGTPTHDTQYF. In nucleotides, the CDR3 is TGCGCCAGCAGTGAGACCGGGACACCGACCCACGATACGCAGTATTTT.

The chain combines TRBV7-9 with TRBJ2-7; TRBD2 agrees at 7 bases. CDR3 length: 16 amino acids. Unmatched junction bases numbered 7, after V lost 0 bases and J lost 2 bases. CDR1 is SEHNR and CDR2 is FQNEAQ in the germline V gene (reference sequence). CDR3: CASSLAAGVSAYEQYF. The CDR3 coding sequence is TGTGCCAGCAGCTTAGCGGCGGGGGTGAGTGCCTACGAGCAGTACTTC. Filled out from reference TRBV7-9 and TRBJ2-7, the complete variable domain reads DTGVSQNPRHKITKRGQNVTFRCDPISEHNRLYWYRQTLGQGPEFLTYFQNEAQLEKSRLLSDRFSAERPKGSFSTLEIQRTEQGDSAMYLCASSLAAGVSAYEQYFGPGTRLTVT.

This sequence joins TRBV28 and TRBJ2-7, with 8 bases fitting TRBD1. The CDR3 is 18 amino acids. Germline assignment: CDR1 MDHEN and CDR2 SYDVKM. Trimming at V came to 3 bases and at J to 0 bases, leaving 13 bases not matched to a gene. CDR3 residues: CASSFGQGAFPGSYEQYF. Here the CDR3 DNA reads TGTGCCAGCAGTTTTGGGCAGGGGGCCTTTCCAGGCTCCTACGAGCAGTACTTC.

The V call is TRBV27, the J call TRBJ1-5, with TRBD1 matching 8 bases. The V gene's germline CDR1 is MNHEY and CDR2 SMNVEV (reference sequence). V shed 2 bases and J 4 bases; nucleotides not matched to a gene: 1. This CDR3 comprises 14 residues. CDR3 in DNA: TGTGCCAGCAGTTTACAGGGGGCTAATCAGCCCCAGCATTTT. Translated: CASSLQGANQPQHF.

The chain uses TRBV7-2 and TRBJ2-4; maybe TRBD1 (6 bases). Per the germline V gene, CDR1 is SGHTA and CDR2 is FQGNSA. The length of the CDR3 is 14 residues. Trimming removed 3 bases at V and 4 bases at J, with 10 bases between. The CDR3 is CASSFGGWKNIQYF. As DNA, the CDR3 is TGTGCCAGCAGCTTTGGGGGCTGGAAAAACATTCAGTACTTC.

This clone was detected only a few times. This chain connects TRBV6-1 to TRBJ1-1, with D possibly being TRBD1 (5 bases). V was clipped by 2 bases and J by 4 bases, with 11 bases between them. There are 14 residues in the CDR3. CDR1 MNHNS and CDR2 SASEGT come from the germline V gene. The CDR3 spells CASSELGGFTEAFF. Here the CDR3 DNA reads TGTGCCAGCAGTGAATTGGGGGGATTCACTGAAGCTTTCTTT.

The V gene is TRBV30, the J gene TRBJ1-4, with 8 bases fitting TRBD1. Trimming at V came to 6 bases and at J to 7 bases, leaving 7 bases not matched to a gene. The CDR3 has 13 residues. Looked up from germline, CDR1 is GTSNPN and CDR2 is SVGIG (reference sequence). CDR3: CACNGQGGEKLFF. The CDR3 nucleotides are TGTGCCTGTAATGGACAGGGTGGTGAAAAACTGTTTTTT. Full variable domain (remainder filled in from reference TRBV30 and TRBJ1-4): SQTIHQWPATLVQPVGSPLSLECTVEGTSNPNLYWYRQAAGRGLQLLFYSVGIGQISSEVPQNLSASRPQDRQFILSSKKLLLSDSGFYLCACNGQGGEKLFFGSGTQLSVL.

DNA of the CDR3: TGTGCCAGCAGTGACGGCCAGATGAACACTGAAGCTTTCTTT. Protein product: CASSDGQMNTEAFF. This chain uses TRBV6-4 with TRBJ1-1; no reliable D call. The germline V and J ends were trimmed by 2 bases and 0 bases, with 7 bases remaining between them. From germline, CDR1 is MRHNA and CDR2 SNTAGT. CDR3 length: 14 residues.

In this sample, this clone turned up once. The CDR3 coding sequence is TGTGCCTGGGTGAGGGAAGCGGACGGCCGCACAGATACGCAGTATTTT. Translating it yields CAWVREADGRTDTQYF. This chain uses TRBV30 with TRBJ2-3; the D gene is possibly TRBD2 (5 bases). Germline CDR1 and CDR2: GTSNPN and SVGIG (reference sequence). This CDR3 is built from 16 residues. The V and J ends lost 5 bases and 1 base respectively, with 19 bases between them.